This T cell receptor (beta chain) was sequenced during a study of cytomegalovirus exposure and HLA in healthy donors. Unmatched junction bases numbered 8, after V lost 3 bases and J lost 7 bases. CDR1 is SGHNT, CDR2 YYREEE, per germline (reference sequence). The CDR3 extends over 15 amino acids. The PCR used 60 Vbeta and 13 Jbeta primers. Repertoires were generated with immunoSEQ multiplex PCR, while TCRdb's copy carries only in-frame clones and drops some. The table records around 170,000 clones, approximately 78% of them present only once. The donors gave bone marrow, and they were healthy. Sequenced input: PBMCs. The source of this sequence is a male donor in good health and CMV-seronegative. The chain is built from TRBV5-4 and TRBJ2-1; 9 bases map to TRBD1. Here the CDR3 DNA reads TGTGCCAGCAGCTCCCGGGACAGGGACCTAAATGAGCAGTTCTTC. Its translation is CASSSRDRDLNEQFF.